A single sample is the source of the 23 T cell receptor beta chains below, sequenced in a study of blood T cells in healthy people across ages. A sample-barcoded 5' primer and a J-beta primer mix were used in a second PCR of roughly 7 to 12 cycles. TCRdb fed the 5' RACE reads into MiXCR, producing one record per CDR3 protein. The sample yields over a million distinct CDR3 sequences, approximately 38% seen once. Sequenced material: blood. The origin of the receptors is a woman under 30 in good health.

This sequence joins TRBV6-6 and TRBJ2-1, with D possibly TRBD1 on 5 matching bases. CDR3 length equals 14 residues. Germline CDR1 reads MNHNY; CDR2 reads SVGAGI (reference sequence). Trimming pared 6 bases from V and 6 bases from J, leaving 15 bases between. The CDR3 sequence: CASSLQGPPNEQFF. The CDR3 DNA sequence: TGTGCCAGCAGCCTGCAGGGCCCCCCCAATGAGCAGTTCTTC.

At least ten counts were recorded for this clonotype. The chain is built from TRBV12-3 or TRBV12-4 and TRBJ2-5; D is unresolved. The CDR3 length is 12 residues. Deletions cut 6 bases from V and 5 bases from J, with 10 bases between. CDR3 region: CASSHLGETQYF. The CDR3 DNA reads as TGTGCCAGCAGCCACCTCGGCGAGACCCAGTACTTC.

This clonotype was counted between two and nine times. The chain employs TRBV5-1 and TRBJ2-7; 7 bases agree with TRBD2. The ends lost 4 bases at V and 5 bases at J; junction bases unmatched: 12. Germline V gene data show CDR1 as SGHRS and CDR2 as YFSETQ. The CDR3 consists of 15 residues. The CDR3 protein is CASSPTGGTIHEQYF. DNA for the CDR3: TGCGCCAGCAGCCCAACTGGGGGGACTATCCACGAGCAGTACTTC.

The chain carries TRBV25-1 and TRBJ2-4; D gene unclear. In germline, CDR1 is MGHDK, CDR2 SYGVNS. The CDR3 consists of 17 residues. V shed 5 bases and J shed 0 bases, with 17 bases lying between them. CDR3 residues: CASSSPVTSKAKNIQYF. CDR3 nucleotides: TGTGCCAGCAGTTCCCCTGTGACCTCTAAAGCCAAAAACATTCAGTACTTC.

In its sample, this clonotype was seen once. The V and J genes are TRBV10-3 and TRBJ1-5, with D possibly TRBD1 on 5 matching bases. The CDR3 covers 13 residues. Per the germline V gene, CDR1 is ENHRY and CDR2 is SYGVKD. V lost 4 bases and J 5 bases, leaving 9 bases between the germline ends. CDR3 region: CAISGQTDQPQHF. In DNA form, the CDR3 reads TGTGCCATCAGTGGACAGACAGATCAGCCCCAGCATTTT.

This clonotype was observed a handful of times. The chain carries TRBV29-1 and TRBJ1-5, with 9 bases fitting TRBD1. The CDR3 covers 13 residues. The V gene end was trimmed by 2 bases and the J gene end by 7 bases; junction bases not matched to a gene: 3. Germline V CDR1 and CDR2: SQVTM, ANQGSEA. The chain's CDR3 is CSVEQDRGQPQHF. CDR3 DNA sequence: TGCAGCGTTGAACAAGACAGGGGGCAGCCCCAGCATTTT.

This clonotype was seen repeatedly, ten times or more. The chain joins TRBV12-3 or TRBV12-4 to TRBJ2-1; a possible D gene is TRBD1 (6 bases). This CDR3 spans 13 amino acids. V gave up 6 bases and J gave up 10 bases, with 16 bases separating them. The CDR3 spells CASSPGQGLEQFF. Here the CDR3 DNA reads TGTGCCAGCAGCCCCGGGCAGGGGTTAGAGCAGTTCTTC.

The V gene is TRBV18, the J gene TRBJ2-3; D is possibly TRBD2 (6 bases). The CDR3 totals 14 residues. Trimming took 5 bases from V and 4 from J, leaving 13 bases between them. Per the germline V gene, CDR1 is KGHSH and CDR2 is LQKENI. CDR3 bases: TGTGCCAGCTCAGCACTTAGCGGATCAGATACGCAGTATTTT. Amino acid sequence: CASSALSGSDTQYF.

Remarks on this clonotype: A much larger clone sits a single nucleotide away, making a read error possible. This CDR3 is CATQRSSYNEQYF. CDR3 nucleotide sequence: TGTGCCACCCAGCGAAGCTCCTACAATGAGCAGTACTTC. V usage is TRBV24-1 and J usage is TRBJ2-1; D uncertain. The J call may be wrong; the DNA end is better matched by TRBJ2-7. Germline V CDR1 and CDR2: KGHDR, SFDVKD. The CDR3 has 13 residues.

The chain employs TRBV2 and TRBJ2-5; D might be TRBD2 (6 bases). The CDR3 spans 14 residues. V lost 3 bases and J lost 5, with 13 bases in between. CDR1 and CDR2 (germline): SNHLY, FYNNEI. The CDR3 loop is CASSDTSRRETQYF. The CDR3 coding sequence is TGTGCCAGCAGTGACACTAGCCGTCGGGAGACCCAGTACTTC.

This clonotype was counted a few times. The chain has TRBV20-1 and TRBJ2-7; 8 bases line up with TRBD1. The germline V gene encodes CDR1 DFQATT and CDR2 SNEGSKA (reference sequence). Trimming took 3 bases from V and 0 from J; bases not matched to a gene: 7. CDR3 length equals 15 residues. CDR3 in DNA: TGCAGTGCTAGCGGCAGGGGGCCTAGCTCCTACGAGCAGTACTTC. Its protein is CSASGRGPSSYEQYF.

In this sample, this clonotype turned up a few times. V and J are TRBV9 and TRBJ2-3; 7 nucleotides agree with TRBD2. Germline CDR1 is SGDLS and CDR2 is YYNGEE. The CDR3 is made up of 16 amino acids. Losses at the gene ends were 1 base for V and 2 bases for J; bases not matched to a gene: 7. CDR3 residues: CASSVSAGDPTDTQYF. The CDR3 DNA is TGTGCCAGCAGCGTATCCGCGGGGGATCCCACAGATACGCAGTATTTT.

The V gene is TRBV3-1, the J gene TRBJ2-3; the match to TRBD2 covers 9 bases. The CDR3 consists of 15 residues. The ends lost 3 bases at V and 7 bases at J; junction bases unmatched: 8. CDR1 and CDR2 from the germline V gene are LGHDT and YNNKEL (reference sequence). DNA for the CDR3: TGTGCCAGCAGCCAGGCCGGGACTAGCCTGAATACGCAGTATTTT. Protein sequence: CASSQAGTSLNTQYF.

With regard to this clonotype: The junction departs from the called germline gene at one end, perhaps through a read error. V is TRBV6-2 or TRBV6-3 and J is TRBJ2-5; D could derive from TRBD1 or TRBD2 (5 bases each). The germline V gene encodes CDR1 MNHEY and CDR2 SVGEGT. This CDR3 spans 13 amino acids. Here the CDR3 reads CASKTGAEETQCF. CDR3 bases: TGTGCCAGCAAGACCGGGGCCGAAGAGACCCAGTGCTTC.

This clonotype was observed a few times. The chain links TRBV29-1 to TRBJ1-1, with a possible D match to TRBD1 (6 bases). The CDR3 runs 12 residues. The germline V gene encodes CDR1 SQVTM and CDR2 ANQGSEA. V was cut by 7 bases and J by 6 bases, with 15 bases left in between. CDR3 residues: CSGNRVGAEAFF. CDR3 nucleotides: TGCAGCGGAAACAGGGTAGGGGCTGAAGCTTTCTTT.

This clonotype occurred a few times. CDR3 residues: CSAKGTPGNTIYF. The CDR3, as DNA: TGCAGCGCTAAGGGGACGCCAGGAAACACCATATATTTT. This chain joins TRBV29-1 and TRBJ1-3; maybe TRBD1 (5 bases). The V gene lost 7 bases and the J gene lost 4 bases, with 14 bases spanning the gap. The CDR3 is 13 residues long. CDR1 is SQVTM, CDR2 ANQGSEA, per germline.

The J gene is TRBJ2-5, the V gene TRBV12-3 or TRBV12-4, with D uncertain. Trimming cost V 2 bases and J 4 bases, with 5 bases left between them. This CDR3 spans 12 amino acids. CDR3 residues: CASSLKVETQYF. The CDR3 bases are TGTGCCAGCAGTTTAAAGGTAGAGACCCAGTACTTC.

The count of this clonotype is one. The chain has TRBV20-1 and TRBJ2-5; 7 bases fit TRBD1. The DNA matches TRBJ2-7 better at its end, which makes the J call doubtful. Germline CDR1 and CDR2: DFQATT and SNEGSKA (reference sequence). The CDR3 totals 15 residues. CDR3 DNA: TGCAGTGCTAGAGATTTGGGGGACAGCACCGACGAGCAGTACTTC. This sequence encodes CSARDLGDSTDEQYF.

The chain employs TRBV2 and TRBJ1-2; D is uncertain. CDR3 size: 11 residues. From germline, CDR1 is SNHLY and CDR2 FYNNEI. Trimming took off 6 bases at V and 8 bases at J, with 10 bases between the two ends. This chain's CDR3 is CASSEAGGYTF. CDR3 nucleotide sequence: TGTGCCAGCAGCGAGGCGGGAGGCTACACCTTC.

This clonotype was counted only a few times. The rearrangement uses TRBV20-1 and TRBJ2-3, with D tentatively TRBD2 (6 bases). V was shortened by 0 bases and J by 2 bases, with 15 bases between the two germline ends. CDR3 length: 16 residues. Germline CDR1 reads DFQATT; CDR2 reads SNEGSKA (reference sequence). In DNA form, the CDR3 reads TGCAGTGCTAGAGATGTTACTAGCCGATCCACAGATACGCAGTATTTT. This translates into CSARDVTSRSTDTQYF.

The chain recombines TRBV11-2 with TRBJ2-5; TRBD1 is a possible D gene (5 bases). With 4 bases removed from V and 4 bases from J, the gap between germline ends came to 10 bases. The V gene's germline CDR1 is SGHAT and CDR2 FQNNGV. This CDR3 spans 13 amino acids. The CDR3 here is CASSSTDRETQYF. In DNA form, the CDR3 reads TGTGCCAGCAGCTCCACAGACAGAGAGACCCAGTACTTC.

The CDR3 DNA reads as TGTGCCAGCAGCTTAACGGCGGTGGACAATGAGCAGTTCTTC. Its protein is CASSLTAVDNEQFF. The rearrangement uses TRBV7-9 and TRBJ2-1; D is uncertain. Germline V gene sequence: CDR1 SEHNR, CDR2 FQNEAQ (reference sequence). The CDR3 loop spans 14 amino acids. Trimming left V 2 bases short and J 5 bases short, with 10 bases between. Full variable domain (rest looked up from reference TRBV7-9 and TRBJ2-1): DTGVSQNPRHKITKRGQNVTFRCDPISEHNRLYWYRQTLGQGPEFLTYFQNEAQLEKSRLLSDRFSAERPKGSFSTLEIQRTEQGDSAMYLCASSLTAVDNEQFFGPGTRLTVL.

This rearrangement joins TRBV4-1 to TRBJ2-7; possibly TRBD2 for D (5 bases). Germline V CDR1 and CDR2: MGHRA, YSYEKL. Trimming pared 1 base from V and 7 bases from J, leaving 20 bases between. This CDR3 is 16 amino acids long. CDR3 protein: CASSQGVAGSYNEQYF. The CDR3 DNA reads as TGCGCCAGCAGCCAAGGTGTGGCGGGTTCATACAATGAGCAGTACTTC.